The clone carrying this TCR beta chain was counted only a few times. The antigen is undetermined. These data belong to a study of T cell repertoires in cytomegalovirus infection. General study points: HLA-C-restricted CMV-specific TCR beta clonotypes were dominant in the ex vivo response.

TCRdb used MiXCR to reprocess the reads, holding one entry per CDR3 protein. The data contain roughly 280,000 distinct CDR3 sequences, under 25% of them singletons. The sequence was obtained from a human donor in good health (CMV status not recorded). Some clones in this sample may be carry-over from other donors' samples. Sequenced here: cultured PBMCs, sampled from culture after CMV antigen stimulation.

The CDR3 region is CSASLGLAGNSYNEQFF. The CDR3 region has the DNA TGCAGTGCTAGTCTCGGGCTAGCGGGGAACTCCTACAATGAGCAGTTCTTC. The J gene is TRBJ2-1, the V gene TRBV20-1; 9 bases are shared with TRBD2. Looked up from germline, CDR1 is DFQATT and CDR2 is SNEGSKA (reference sequence). After removal of 3 bases from V and 0 bases from J, the junction contained 9 bases not matched to a gene. The CDR3 extends over 17 amino acids.